The clone carrying this TCR beta chain was seen a handful of times. Its antigen is unidentified. These data are taken from a study of T-cell memory formation after mild COVID-19. General study points: That cross-reactive memory joined was suggested by some responding clones appearing in pre-infection memory. Balance between CD4 and CD8 was seen in clones contracting day 15 to 85, and a CD4+ lean was seen in later expanders.

V was trimmed by 4 bases and J by 0 bases, leaving 10 bases between them. Per germline, CDR1 SGHRS and CDR2 YFSETQ. The CDR3 extends over 14 amino acids. TCRdb recomputed calls from the 5' RACE reads with MiXCR, one row per CDR3 protein. The sample yields approximately 150,000 distinct CDR3 sequences, about 14% seen once. The V gene is TRBV5-1, the J gene TRBJ1-2, with D perhaps matching TRBD1 (6 bases). The sequence derives from an adult woman who had mild COVID-19 (a few samples of this study predate the infection). Cell type and time point are not known. Material for sequencing was PBMCs or a T cell subset sorted from them (not recorded which). The CDR3 here is CASSPDSSNYGYTF. CDR3 nucleotide sequence: TGCGCCAGCAGCCCGGACAGTTCTAACTATGGCTACACCTTC.